The 24 T cell receptor beta chains in this list originate from one sample, sequenced in a study of molecular identifiers for immune sequencing clone quantification. TCRdb passed the PCR reads through MiXCR, listing each CDR3 protein once. Here the sample spans more than 250,000 distinct CDR3 sequences, over 20% being singletons. The specimen sequenced was naive CD8+ T cells from blood, with Jurkat cell RNA spiked in. The subset denotes: FACS-sorted CD8+CD4-CCR7+CD45RA+ naive T cells. The receptors derive from a human donor in good health. Some libraries in this study had Jurkat cell RNA spiked in.

As concerns this clonotype: Since a much larger clone is just one base distant, this may be a read error. The chain employs TRBV4-3 and TRBJ2-7, with a weak D call TRBD2 (5 bases). Germline CDR1 and CDR2: LGHNA and YSLEER. The CDR3 loop spans 13 amino acids. V lost 1 base, J lost 5 bases, and 9 bases lay in between. DNA for the CDR3: TGCGCCAGCAGCCAAGCTAGCTTTCACGAGCAGTACTTC. It is translated as CASSQASFHEQYF.

This clonotype was counted between two and nine times. The chain recombines TRBV15 with TRBJ2-3; 7 bases match TRBD2. V was clipped by 1 base and J by 3 bases; unmatched bases: 10. Germline V gene data show CDR1 as LNHNV and CDR2 as YYDKDF (reference sequence). The CDR3 has 17 amino acids. The CDR3 sequence: CATSRGVRQGGTDTQYF. CDR3 in DNA: TGTGCCACCAGCAGAGGAGTTCGGCAGGGAGGGACAGATACGCAGTATTTT.

This clonotype was seen many times. J is TRBJ2-4 and V is TRBV15; D unclear. The V gene's germline CDR1 is LNHNV and CDR2 YYDKDF (reference sequence). The V gene lost 0 bases and the J gene lost 7 bases, with 13 bases spanning the gap. CDR3 length equals 15 residues. The CDR3 here is CATSRDRGSGNIQYF. CDR3 nucleotides: TGTGCCACCAGCAGAGATCGTGGTTCCGGGAACATTCAGTACTTC.

As to this clonotype: This could be a read error, since a much larger clone is one nucleotide away. V gene TRBV19 combines with J gene TRBJ2-3; D tentatively fits TRBD1 or TRBD2 (6 bases each). Trimming removed 11 bases from V and 9 bases from J, with 15 bases in between. CDR1 is LNHDA, CDR2 SQIVND, per germline (reference sequence). The CDR3 is 11 amino acids. CDR3 region: CAGYGGQTQYF. CDR3 nucleotides: TGTGCCGGTTATGGGGGGCAAACGCAGTATTTT.

This clonotype was detected many times. This chain uses TRBV7-9 with TRBJ2-3; 7 positions agree with TRBD2. Germline V CDR1 and CDR2: SEHNR, FQNEAQ (reference sequence). The junction had 6 bases not matched to a gene; V was cut back by 4 bases and J by 2 bases. The CDR3 has 15 residues. The CDR3 sequence is CASSSSGASTDTQYF. The CDR3 region has the DNA TGTGCCAGCAGCTCAAGCGGGGCTTCCACAGATACGCAGTATTTT.

This clonotype was recorded many times. The chain carries TRBV7-9 and TRBJ1-6; tentatively, D is TRBD1 (5 bases). This CDR3 is 14 amino acids long. V was trimmed by 3 bases and J by 8 bases, leaving 11 bases between them. Per the germline V gene, CDR1 is SEHNR and CDR2 is FQNEAQ (reference sequence). CDR3 in DNA: TGTGCCAGCAGCTTTTCAGGGTTCGATTCACCCCTCCACTTT. Translating gives CASSFSGFDSPLHF.

This clonotype came up many times. The chain has TRBV5-4 and TRBJ2-3, with D possibly being TRBD1 (6 bases). From germline, CDR1 is SGHNT and CDR2 YYREEE (reference sequence). V was pared by 0 bases and J by 7 bases, with 24 bases between. The CDR3 extends over 18 amino acids. The CDR3 DNA follows: TGTGCCAGCAGCTTGGAAGGACAGTTATCACCGATACCTAATACGCAGTATTTT. Residues: CASSLEGQLSPIPNTQYF.

This clonotype came up many times. The genes are TRBV27 and TRBJ2-6; a weak D match, TRBD2 (6 bases). The CDR3 spans 16 residues. Germline V gene sequence: CDR1 MNHEY, CDR2 SMNVEV (reference sequence). The ends were cut back, 3 bases at V and 4 bases at J, with 13 bases in the middle. CDR3 residues: CASSLLGGPGANVLTF. The DNA for the CDR3 is TGTGCCAGCAGTTTGTTGGGGGGTCCCGGGGCCAACGTCCTGACTTTC.

This clonotype came up a few times. V and J are TRBV7-9 and TRBJ1-3, with unresolved D. CDR3 length: 14 residues. The germline V gene has CDR1 SEHNR and CDR2 FQNEAQ (reference sequence). The V end lost 3 bases, the J end lost 3 bases, and 9 bases lay between the germline ends. The CDR3 DNA follows: TGTGCCAGCAGCTTTGGGGAGAGTGGAAACACCATATATTTT. Translating it yields CASSFGESGNTIYF. The full variable domain, completed using reference TRBV7-9 and TRBJ1-3, is DTGVSQNPRHKITKRGQNVTFRCDPISEHNRLYWYRQTLGQGPEFLTYFQNEAQLEKSRLLSDRFSAERPKGSFSTLEIQRTEQGDSAMYLCASSFGESGNTIYFGEGSWLTVV.

As to this clonotype: Since a much larger clone is just one base distant, this may be a read error. The rearrangement links TRBV5-6 to TRBJ1-4; weak D call: TRBD1 (5 bases). This CDR3 has 15 residues. CDR1 and CDR2 from the germline V gene are SGHDT and YYEEEE. As DNA, the CDR3 is TGTGCCAGCAGCTTTTATATTGAGGGGCGTGAAAATCTGTTTTTT. Translation: CASSFYIEGRENLFF.

As for this clonotype: Being one base from a much bigger clone, this may be a read error. V and J are TRBV5-1 and TRBJ2-7, with D possibly matching TRBD2 (5 bases). The CDR3 consists of 13 residues. Germline V gives CDR1 SGHRS, CDR2 YFSETQ. CDR3 sequence: CASGLDSAYEQYF. CDR3 in DNA: TGCGCCAGCGGCTTGGACTCGGCCTACGAGCAGTACTTC.

This clonotype was seen just once. This may be a read error, as it is one base from a much larger clone. The V gene is TRBV5-6, the J gene TRBJ1-1, with a weak D call TRBD1 (6 bases). Germline V gene sequence: CDR1 SGHDT, CDR2 YYEEEE. The CDR3 has 15 amino acids. CDR3 region: CACSQGGLLNTEAFF. DNA for the CDR3: TGTGCCTGCAGCCAAGGGGGACTGCTGAACACTGAAGCTTTCTTT.

The chain is built from TRBV10-1 and TRBJ1-1; a weak D match, TRBD1 (6 bases). The V end lost 3 bases, the J end lost 5 bases, and 13 bases lay between the germline ends. Germline V gene data show CDR1 as WNHNN and CDR2 as SYGVQD (reference sequence). The CDR3 is 14 amino acids. The CDR3 here is CASSEAGAGTEAFF. Here the CDR3 DNA reads TGCGCCAGCAGTGAAGCAGGGGCCGGGACTGAAGCTTTCTTT.

This clonotype was seen a single time. Just one base apart from a much larger clone, this may be a read error. The V and J genes are TRBV14 and TRBJ2-5; D not certain. The CDR3 totals 13 residues. CDR1 and CDR2 from the germline V gene are SGHDN and FVKESK. As DNA, the CDR3 is TGTGCCAGCAGCCAAGGGCTCCAAGAGGCCCAGTACTTC. This translates into CASSQGLQEAQYF.

This clonotype was detected many times. The V call is TRBV7-9, the J call TRBJ2-3; TRBD1 matches at 8 bases. CDR3 length: 17 amino acids. Germline-derived CDR1 and CDR2 are SEHNR and FQNEAQ (reference sequence). The junction had 5 bases not matched to a gene; V was cut back by 0 bases and J by 0 bases. The CDR3 loop reads CASSLAIGQGSTDTQYF. CDR3 in DNA: TGTGCCAGCAGCTTAGCTATCGGACAGGGAAGCACAGATACGCAGTATTTT.

This rearrangement joins TRBV20-1 to TRBJ1-2; D is undetermined. Germline CDR1 DFQATT, CDR2 SNEGSKA (reference sequence). V was shortened by 0 bases and J by 0 bases, with 8 bases between the two germline ends. The CDR3 runs 14 residues. The CDR3 sequence is CSARDRQTNYGYTF. In DNA form, the CDR3 reads TGCAGTGCTAGAGATCGTCAGACTAACTATGGCTACACCTTC.

The rearrangement uses TRBV12-3 or TRBV12-4 and TRBJ2-2; 9 positions agree with TRBD1. V shed 4 bases and J 2 bases; nucleotides not matched to a gene: 5. CDR3 length equals 16 residues. CDR3 region: CASSSLDRGNTGELFF. The CDR3 DNA follows: TGTGCCAGCAGTTCCCTGGACAGGGGTAACACCGGGGAGCTGTTTTTT.

This chain links TRBV9 with TRBJ1-1; no clear D gene. The V gene's germline CDR1 is SGDLS and CDR2 YYNGEE. This CDR3 is built from 14 residues. With 0 bases removed from V and 5 bases from J, the gap between germline ends came to 11 bases. The CDR3 DNA reads as TGTGCCAGCAGCGTAGTTGGAGGGTATACTGAAGCTTTCTTT. Protein sequence: CASSVVGGYTEAFF.

This clonotype was found many times. The chain has TRBV9 and TRBJ2-7; possible D gene TRBD2, 6 bases. Trimming took off 4 bases at V and 3 bases at J, with 14 bases between the two ends. Per the germline V gene, CDR1 is SGDLS and CDR2 is YYNGEE. The CDR3 runs to 14 residues. This CDR3 reads CASSPGPSDYEQYF. Here the CDR3 DNA reads TGTGCCAGCAGCCCGGGTCCTAGCGACTACGAGCAGTACTTC. The entire variable domain, with the rest obtained from reference TRBV9 and TRBJ2-7, is as follows: DSGVTQTPKHLITATGQRVTLRCSPRSGDLSVYWYQQSLDQGLQFLIQYYNGEERAKGNILERFSAQQFPDLHSELNLSSLELGDSALYFCASSPGPSDYEQYFGPGTRLTVT.

In regard to this clonotype: With a much larger clone just one base away, this may be a read error. The chain uses TRBV12-3 or TRBV12-4 and TRBJ2-3; D is uncertain. The CDR3 length is 14 residues. Trimming cost V 3 bases and J 3 bases, with 10 bases left between them. The CDR3, as DNA: TGTGCCAGCAGTTTCCCGGTAGTAACAGATACGCAGTATTTT. Protein product: CASSFPVVTDTQYF.

This sequence joins TRBV6-2 or TRBV6-3 and TRBJ2-4; the D call may be TRBD1 or TRBD2 (5 bases each). V was pared by 0 bases and J by 8 bases, with 8 bases between. This CDR3 is built from 13 residues. CDR1 and CDR2 (germline): MNHEY, SVGEGT. The CDR3, as DNA: TGTGCCAGCAGTTACTCCCTGGGGGACATTCAGTACTTC. The encoded protein is CASSYSLGDIQYF.

In the case of this clonotype: A much larger clone differs by one base, so this may be a read error. This chain links TRBV7-9 with TRBJ1-2; the D gene is possibly TRBD1 (5 bases). The V and J ends lost 3 bases and 4 bases respectively, with 12 bases between them. The CDR3 length is 14 residues. Germline V lookup: CDR1 SEHNR, CDR2 FQNEAQ (reference sequence). CDR3 sequence (DNA): TGTGCCAGCAGCTTGCCAGGGTCTGGCTATGGCTACACCTTC. This gives the protein CASSLPGSGYGYTF.

This clonotype showed up many times. The J gene is TRBJ2-7, the V gene TRBV30, with a possible D match to TRBD2 (6 bases). This CDR3 region has 12 residues. Looked up from germline, CDR1 is GTSNPN and CDR2 is SVGIG (reference sequence). Deletions cut 4 bases from V and 6 bases from J, with 13 bases between. This chain's CDR3 is CAWNSGGIEQYF. CDR3 nucleotides: TGTGCCTGGAACTCTGGGGGGATCGAGCAGTACTTC.

Concerning this clonotype itself: With a much larger clone just one base away, this may be a read error. V is TRBV25-1 and J is TRBJ2-5; 9 nucleotides line up with TRBD2. The V segment lost 1 base and the J segment 4 bases; nucleotides outside the gene matches: 4. The CDR3 sequence is 15 residues long. The germline gives CDR1 MGHDK, CDR2 SYGVNS. The CDR3 reads CASSEWGGRGETQYF. CDR3 DNA sequence: TGTGCCAGCAGTGAATGGGGCGGGAGGGGAGAGACCCAGTACTTC.